The rows below give T cell receptor beta chains drawn from one sample of a study of OX40 agonist ivuxolimab in advanced cancers. Here immunoSEQ multiplex PCR was the method, and the copy in TCRdb shows in-frame clones only, minus some. The sample includes fewer than 45,000 clones, around 74% of them seen just once. This material consisted of CD4+ or CD8+ T cells sorted from blood, taken in a trial of the OX40 agonist ivuxolimab. Receptor source: an adult with an advanced solid tumor such as melanoma, head and neck, liver or kidney cancer. Both conserved end residues are part of each CDR3. Fields, in order: V gene, J gene, CDR3 protein.

>TRBV5-6|TRBJ2-1
CASSFYGGNEQFF
>TRBV30|TRBJ1-5
CAWSRSANQPQHF
>TRBV2|TRBJ1-1
CASIGPEAFF
>TRBV6-5|TRBJ2-3
CASSPGGLAGDFF
>TRBV15|TRBJ1-1
CATSRARHTEAFF
>TRBV7-9|TRBJ1-6
CASSPRGGSSPLHF
>TRBV7-9|TRBJ2-1
CASSWTSGGANEQFF
>TRBV10-2|TRBJ1-5
CASSDNRLDQPQHF
>TRBV20-1|TRBJ1-2
CSYLAIDGYTF
>TRBV7-6|TRBJ2-7
CASSRAAGDYEQYF
>TRBV6-5|TRBJ2-3
CASRATSGGTDTQYF
>TRBV5-6|TRBJ1-6
CASSPPLGSPLHF
>TRBV5-1|TRBJ2-1
CASSAGQGVGEQFF
>TRBV29-1|TRBJ2-3
CSARGLGTDTQYF
>TRBV12-5|TRBJ1-2
CASGEGGYYGYTF
>TRBV6-4|TRBJ2-1
CASSDGRGGSYNEQFF
>TRBV5-1|TRBJ2-7
CASSRPGAYEQYF
>TRBV19|TRBJ2-7
CASSIGRVHEQYF
>TRBV9|TRBJ2-3
CASSPGTSLTDTQYF
>TRBV5-1|TRBJ1-1
CASSPDLGTEAFF
>TRBV7-7|TRBJ2-5
CASSRDLQETQYF
>TRBV7-2|TRBJ1-5
CASSFRFSPGADQPQHF
>TRBV11-3|TRBJ2-1
CASSPRGRRTYNEQFF
>TRBV19|TRBJ2-2
CASSIRNGELFF
>TRBV7-9|TRBJ2-2
CASSARLAGLNTGELFF
>TRBV2|TRBJ2-1
CASRRQGPEQFF
>TRBV9|TRBJ2-7
CASSEDRAGEQYF
>TRBV7-9|TRBJ2-1
CASSLVRGGNEQFF
>TRBV9|TRBJ2-5
CASSLGTSGGAETQYF
>TRBV9|TRBJ2-5
CASSPGPGGRRVGETQYF
>TRBV6-5|TRBJ2-2
CASGEPERELFF
>TRBV6-1|TRBJ2-2
CASSEGRGFATGELFF
>TRBV6-6|TRBJ1-1
CASSPRGMNTEAFF
>TRBV5-4|TRBJ1-1
CASSWGNTEAFF
>TRBV5-4|TRBJ1-3
CASSLGGDSGNTIYF
>TRBV6-6|TRBJ1-1
CASSSLQGALNTEAFF
>TRBV28|TRBJ1-4
CASSTGQINEKLFF
>TRBV4-1|TRBJ2-1
CASSRGGTGLYNEQFF
>TRBV5-6|TRBJ2-3
CASSLAGAGMDTQYF
>TRBV10-3|TRBJ2-5
CAISVQGQETQYF
>TRBV27|.
CASSSGAGYEQYF
>TRBV21-1|TRBJ1-5
CASSKVGGAPDSNQPQHF
>TRBV18|TRBJ1-2
CASSWLDRDGGYTF
>TRBV27|TRBJ2-2
CASSLWGTGELFF
>TRBV19|TRBJ1-3
CASSIRRERNTIYF
>TRBV6-5|TRBJ1-1
CASSYIYWGGAEAFF
>TRBV4-2|TRBJ2-2
CASSPRTRFSGELFF
>TRBV11-2|TRBJ2-5
CASSYFSQETQYF
>TRBV29-1|TRBJ2-2
CSVNRNTGELFF
>TRBV4-1|TRBJ1-6
CASSQLDRGEASSYNSPLHF
>TRBV30|TRBJ1-6
CAWRAQGNSHNSPLHF
>TRBV5-1|TRBJ2-5
CASSLRTGSIQETQYF
>TRBV2|TRBJ1-2
CASTWLGADGYTF
>TRBV5-6|TRBJ2-5
CASSSTKGEETQYF
>TRBV5-1|TRBJ2-5
CASTRDTPVETQYF